Below, 24 T cell receptor beta chains from the same sample are listed, as sequenced in a study of blood T cell repertoires in COVID-19 (dated by TCRdb to 2020 to 2022). The receptor library was made with the immunoSEQ multiplex PCR assay. In TCRdb, the immuneACCESS table is reduced to in-frame sequences with V and J assigned. These tables do not hold every clone; where another copy was compared, an unresolved V gene accounts for under half, and the others remain unexplained. This sample is represented by roughly 100,000 clones; over 70% of them were singletons. The ten largest account for under 20% of the sample. The sample comprised peripheral blood. The receptor source for this set is a human donor in a cohort sampled during active COVID-19.

This chain joins TRBV14 and TRBJ1-1, with D possibly matching TRBD1 (6 bases). The V gene lost 2 bases and the J gene lost 12 bases, with 13 bases spanning the gap. CDR3 size: 12 residues. Looked up from germline, CDR1 is SGHDN and CDR2 is FVKESK. The CDR3 nucleotides read TGTGCCAGCAGCCAAACGACAGGACGATCTTTCTTT. It is translated as CASSQTTGRSFF.

This rearrangement joins TRBV27 to TRBJ2-1; 9 nucleotides line up with TRBD2. With V trimmed by 7 bases and J by 5 bases, 9 bases remained unmatched. The germline CDR1 and CDR2 sequences are MNHEY and SMNVEV (reference sequence). The CDR3 extends over 15 amino acids. The CDR3 nucleotides are TGTGCCAGCACCCAAACTAGCGGGTCTAACAATGAGCAGTTCTTC. Translating gives CASTQTSGSNNEQFF.

The chain links TRBV5-8 to TRBJ2-1, with TRBD2 as a possible D gene (5 bases). The CDR3 contains 15 residues. Germline values: CDR1 SGHTS, CDR2 YDEGEE. The V end lost 0 bases, the J end lost 8 bases, and 15 bases lay between the germline ends. CDR3 nucleotides: TGTGCCAGCAGCTTGGGACTAAGGGAGAGCGATGAGCAGTTCTTC. It encodes CASSLGLRESDEQFF.

This clone was recorded once. This chain connects TRBV28 to TRBJ2-2, with TRBD2 matching over 8 bases. Germline V gives CDR1 MDHEN, CDR2 SYDVKM. V gave up 10 bases and J gave up 6 bases; unmatched junction bases: 13. The CDR3 extends over 15 amino acids. The CDR3 reads CAISSPGGAPGELFF. The DNA of the CDR3 is TGTGCCATATCATCCCCCGGGGGGGCCCCCGGGGAGCTGTTTTTT.

The J gene is TRBJ2-1, the V gene TRBV28; D perhaps matches TRBD2 (6 bases). CDR1 is MDHEN, CDR2 SYDVKM, per germline. V lost 4 bases to trimming and J lost 7 bases, with 17 bases between them. The CDR3 totals 15 residues. The DNA for the CDR3 is TGTGCCAGCAGTTCCCCTGACGGGAGATCAAATGAGCAGTTCTTC. This sequence encodes CASSSPDGRSNEQFF.

The rearrangement links TRBV27 to TRBJ2-5; unclear D gene. Germline V gives CDR1 MNHEY, CDR2 SMNVEV (reference sequence). The CDR3 sequence is 13 residues long. Trimming pared 4 bases from V and 1 base from J, leaving 7 bases between. CDR3 bases: TGTGCCAGCAGTTCCCAATCCCAAGAGACCCAGTACTTC. It translates to CASSSQSQETQYF.

The V and J genes are TRBV9 and TRBJ2-7, with D possibly being TRBD2 (5 bases). The germline CDR1 and CDR2 sequences are SGDLS and YYNGEE. This CDR3 spans 14 amino acids. V lost 3 bases and J lost 0, with 10 bases in between. CDR3 residues: CASSAVRGSYEQYF. The CDR3 DNA reads as TGTGCCAGCAGCGCCGTACGGGGCTCCTACGAGCAGTACTTC.

The rearrangement joins TRBV5-6 to TRBJ2-1, with 8 bases aligning to TRBD1. The V segment lost 0 bases and the J segment 7 bases; nucleotides outside the gene matches: 9. In germline, CDR1 is SGHDT, CDR2 YYEEEE. This CDR3 comprises 16 residues. The CDR3 is CASSLAAGQGQNEQFF. In DNA form, the CDR3 reads TGTGCCAGCAGCTTGGCCGCCGGACAGGGACAAAATGAGCAGTTCTTC. The full variable domain, with the rest looked up from reference TRBV5-6 and TRBJ2-1, is DAGVTQSPTHLIKTRGQQVTLRCSPKSGHDTVSWYQQALGQGPQFIFQYYEEEERQRGNFPDRFSGHQFPNYSSELNVNALLLGDSALYLCASSLAAGQGQNEQFFGPGTRLTVL.

This clone appeared once. Other DNA sequences in the sample encode the same CDR3. This rearrangement joins TRBV5-1 to TRBJ2-2; no clear D. CDR3 length: 15 amino acids. CDR1 is SGHRS and CDR2 is YFSETQ in the germline V gene. V was cut by 0 bases and J by 0 bases, with 6 bases left in between. The CDR3 protein is CASSLGQTNTGELFF. In nucleotides, the CDR3 is TGCGCCAGCAGCTTGGGTCAGACGAACACCGGGGAGCTGTTTTTT.

This clone has only a few counts. This chain connects TRBV28 to TRBJ1-1, with 7 bases matching TRBD1. The germline CDR1 and CDR2 sequences are MDHEN and SYDVKM. With V trimmed by 1 base and J by 5 bases, 10 bases remained unmatched. The CDR3 length is 16 residues. The CDR3 DNA reads TGTGCCAGCAGTTTATTAGCGGGGCAGGGGGATACTGAAGCTTTCTTT. It translates to CASSLLAGQGDTEAFF. Filled out from reference TRBV28 and TRBJ1-1, the complete variable domain reads DVKVTQSSRYLVKRTGEKVFLECVQDMDHENMFWYRQDPGLGLRLIYFSYDVKMKEKGDIPEGYSVSREKKERFSLILESASTNQTSMYLCASSLLAGQGDTEAFFGQGTRLTVV.

The rearrangement joins TRBV5-1 to TRBJ2-7; 7 nucleotides line up with TRBD1. V dropped 4 bases and J dropped 3; count of bases not matched to a gene: 7. The V gene's germline CDR1 is SGHRS and CDR2 YFSETQ. The CDR3 sequence is 14 residues long. CDR3 in amino acids: CASSPRTGRYEQYF. The CDR3 region has the DNA TGCGCCAGCAGCCCCCGGACAGGTCGCTACGAGCAGTACTTC.

This clone appeared a few times. J is TRBJ2-5 and V is TRBV6-6; no clear D. V was shortened by 2 bases and J by 1 base, with 8 bases between the two germline ends. The CDR3 spans 14 residues. CDR1 and CDR2 (germline): MNHNY, SVGAGI (reference sequence). CDR3 coding DNA: TGTGCCAGCAGTTACGAGCGCCGCCAAGAGACCCAGTACTTC. Translated, it gives CASSYERRQETQYF.

The chain uses TRBV28 and TRBJ1-4; D remains unclear. Germline values: CDR1 MDHEN, CDR2 SYDVKM. The CDR3 has 13 residues. The germline V and J ends were trimmed by 8 bases and 0 bases, with 7 bases remaining between them. The CDR3 reads CASSGPTNEKLFF. The DNA of the CDR3 is TGTGCCAGCTCAGGTCCAACTAATGAAAAACTGTTTTTT.

The genes are TRBV28 and TRBJ2-7; 8 nucleotides match TRBD2. Looked up from germline, CDR1 is MDHEN and CDR2 is SYDVKM. Trimming cost V 5 bases and J 3 bases; bases outside gene matches: 9. The CDR3 totals 15 residues. The CDR3 region has the DNA TGTGCCAGCAGTCCCCCGGGCGGGAGGCTCTACGAGCAGTACTTC. This sequence encodes CASSPPGGRLYEQYF.

The chain couples TRBV7-2 to TRBJ1-3; possible D gene TRBD1, 6 bases. Germline CDR1 reads SGHTA; CDR2 reads FQGNSA. This CDR3 spans 15 amino acids. V lost 5 bases and J lost 3, with 14 bases in between. CDR3 bases: TGTGCCAGCAGCCCTGACCCGGGACATGGAAACACCATATATTTT. This gives the protein CASSPDPGHGNTIYF.

This clone appeared a few times. J is TRBJ1-2 and V is TRBV11-2, with 7 bases matching TRBD1. The V segment lost 0 bases and the J segment 4 bases; nucleotides outside the gene matches: 2. This CDR3 contains 14 residues. The V gene's germline CDR1 is SGHAT and CDR2 FQNNGV. The CDR3 protein is CASSLEPGGYGYTF. The CDR3 nucleotides are TGTGCCAGCAGCTTAGAGCCAGGGGGCTATGGCTACACCTTC.

The chain has TRBV5-6 and TRBJ2-7; 13 nucleotides agree with TRBD2. The J segment lost 6 bases and the V segment lost 4 bases, leaving 7 bases of the junction unmatched. Germline CDR1 and CDR2: SGHDT and YYEEEE. The CDR3 is made up of 15 amino acids. The CDR3 nucleotides are TGTGCCAGCAGCCCTCCGGGACTAGCGGGATTCGAGCAGTACTTC. Translation: CASSPPGLAGFEQYF. The full variable domain, in which reference TRBV5-6 and TRBJ2-7 provide the parts outside the CDR3, is DAGVTQSPTHLIKTRGQQVTLRCSPKSGHDTVSWYQQALGQGPQFIFQYYEEEERQRGNFPDRFSGHQFPNYSSELNVNALLLGDSALYLCASSPPGLAGFEQYFGPGTRLTVT.

A note on this clone: A read error may account for a junction end that differs from germline. V and J are TRBV19 and TRBJ2-7; D might be TRBD1 (6 bases). CDR3 length equals 15 residues. Germline CDR1 is LNHDA and CDR2 is SQIVND (reference sequence). CDR3 bases: TGTGCCAGTAGTTTAGAACAGGGTACGGGCCACGAGCAGTACTTC. Protein: CASSLEQGTGHEQYF. Full variable domain (missing parts from reference TRBV19 and TRBJ2-7): DGGITQSPKYLFRKEGQNVTLSCEQNLNHDAMYWYRQDPGQGLRLIYYSQIVNDFQKGDIAEGYSVSREKKESFPLTVTSAQKNPTAFYLCASSLEQGTGHEQYFGPGTRLTVT.

The chain recombines TRBV6-5 with TRBJ1-5; a possible D gene is TRBD1 (5 bases). Trimming took 4 bases from V and 2 from J, leaving 12 bases between them. CDR1 and CDR2 (germline): MNHEY, SVGAGI. There are 15 residues in the CDR3. As DNA, the CDR3 is TGTGCCAGCAGTTCCCTCATGGGGCGCAATCAGCCCCAGCATTTT. It yields the protein CASSSLMGRNQPQHF.

This chain connects TRBV5-1 to TRBJ2-3, with 7 positions matching TRBD2. With V trimmed by 4 bases and J by 0 bases, 8 bases remained unmatched. The CDR3 contains 16 residues. Per germline, CDR1 SGHRS and CDR2 YFSETQ. CDR3 sequence reads: CASSTGTTLSTDTQYF. The CDR3 DNA reads as TGCGCCAGCAGCACCGGGACTACCCTTAGCACAGATACGCAGTATTTT.

The CDR3 bases are TGCAGCGTTGCCGGGGAAGGGTACGAGCAGTACTTC. Amino acid sequence: CSVAGEGYEQYF. The chain combines TRBV29-1 with TRBJ2-7; D is possibly TRBD2 (5 bases). Trimming took 4 bases from V and 4 from J, leaving 11 bases between them. The CDR3 extends over 12 amino acids. The germline gives CDR1 SQVTM, CDR2 ANQGSEA.

The rearrangement links TRBV11-2 to TRBJ2-1; D is undetermined. Trimming cost V 2 bases and J 0 bases, with 5 bases left between them. From germline, CDR1 is SGHAT and CDR2 FQNNGV. The CDR3 sequence is 14 residues long. In DNA form, the CDR3 reads TGTGCCAGCAGCTTAATGAGCTCCTACAATGAGCAGTTCTTC. As protein: CASSLMSSYNEQFF.

J is TRBJ1-5 and V is TRBV10-3; 7 positions agree with TRBD1. Per the germline V gene, CDR1 is ENHRY and CDR2 is SYGVKD. V dropped 4 bases and J dropped 6; count of bases not matched to a gene: 6. This CDR3 is 14 amino acids long. The DNA of the CDR3 is TGTGCCATCAGTGGCGACAGGGATGGTCAGCCCCAGCATTTT. Its translation is CAISGDRDGQPQHF.

The CDR3, as DNA: TGTGCCAGCACCCAAGGGACAGGGAGGAATTCACCCCTCCACTTT. It is translated as CASTQGTGRNSPLHF. The chain uses TRBV9 and TRBJ1-6; 9 bases match TRBD1. The CDR3 loop spans 15 amino acids. The germline gives CDR1 SGDLS, CDR2 YYNGEE. Trimming cost V 6 bases and J 7 bases; bases outside gene matches: 8.